This TCR beta chain was captured by sequencing in a study of monozygotic twins with inflammatory bowel disease. Study-level results: Findings did not support one strong IBD-associated signal or clonotype. Clonotypes shared with others were fewer in IBD patients than in healthy twins, especially with disease activity.

TCRdb re-analyzed the 5' RACE reads; it lists each CDR3 protein once, without DNA. Reported are under 350,000 distinct CDR3 sequences; the ten largest clones contain 5.5% to 6.5%. Comment on this clonotype: The antigen remains undetermined.

This CDR3 has 16 residues. Germline CDR1 is KGHDR and CDR2 is SFDVKD. The TCR originated in a human donor with ulcerative colitis or Crohn's disease, or a healthy co-twin of an affected twin (not recorded which). The rearrangement links TRBV24-1 to TRBJ2-1; there is no DNA to check the TCRdb D call of TRBD1. The sequencing sample was made of blood. This CDR3 reads CATSDSRQGGYNEQFF.